One and the same sample provided the 26 T cell receptor beta chains below, sequenced in a study of TIL therapy for anti-PD-1-resistant metastatic lung cancer. The time point is: pre-treatment sample, taken before nivolumab and TIL therapy. Sequencing used immunoSEQ v3. TCRdb's copy holds only in-frame clones and misses some; the assay was immunoSEQ multiplex PCR. The sample consists of tens of thousands of clones, over 70% of them appearing once. The sample consisted of blood, taken at baseline. These receptors originate from a person aged 25-85 years with non-small cell lung cancer.

This clone was seen a handful of times. The V call is TRBV6-6, the J call TRBJ1-6; D is undetermined. Trimming stripped 0 bases from V and 9 bases from J, with 9 bases between. This CDR3 region has 14 residues. CDR1 and CDR2 from the germline V gene are MNHNY and SVGAGI (reference sequence). DNA for the CDR3: TGTGCCAGCAGTTACTCGGTCGTTTCTTCACCCCTCCACTTT. Residues: CASSYSVVSSPLHF.

In this sample, this clone turned up once. V and J are TRBV19 and TRBJ2-7; TRBD2 matches at 12 bases. Germline V lookup: CDR1 LNHDA, CDR2 SQIVND (reference sequence). Trimming cost V 3 bases and J 3 bases; bases outside gene matches: 3. CDR3 length equals 15 residues. This CDR3 reads CASSIGLAGFYEQYF. CDR3 coding DNA: TGTGCCAGTAGTATTGGACTAGCGGGATTCTACGAGCAGTACTTC. Full variable domain (missing parts from reference TRBV19 and TRBJ2-7): DGGITQSPKYLFRKEGQNVTLSCEQNLNHDAMYWYRQDPGQGLRLIYYSQIVNDFQKGDIAEGYSVSREKKESFPLTVTSAQKNPTAFYLCASSIGLAGFYEQYFGPGTRLTVT.

CDR3: CASDTGAYTEAFF. The CDR3 coding sequence is TGTGCCAGCGATACAGGGGCCTACACTGAAGCTTTCTTT. The rearrangement uses TRBV5-8 and TRBJ1-1, with 7 bases aligning to TRBD1. Germline V lookup: CDR1 SGHTS, CDR2 YDEGEE. The CDR3 extends over 13 amino acids. V trimming: 7 bases; J trimming: 3 bases; junction bases outside the gene matches: 6.

There are a few counts of this clone. The genes are TRBV4-1 and TRBJ1-5; D is uncertain. Germline CDR1 reads MGHRA; CDR2 reads YSYEKL. This CDR3 has 13 residues. Trimming removed 1 base at V and 6 bases at J, with 7 bases between. DNA for the CDR3: TGCGCCAGCAGCCAAGCCTTATTTCAGCCCCAGCATTTT. Translating it yields CASSQALFQPQHF.

The chain carries TRBV21-1 and TRBJ1-4; TRBD1 is the table's D call, not checked against the DNA. TRBV21-1 is deemed a pseudogene. This CDR3 comprises 16 residues. The CDR3 sequence: CASDLGGGSLNEKLFF. The CDR3 DNA is TGTGCCAGCGATCTAGGGGGCGGCAGCTTAAATGAAAAACTGTTTTTT.

The V and J genes are TRBV6-5 and TRBJ1-2, with a tentative D call TRBD1 (6 bases). CDR1 and CDR2 (germline): MNHEY, SVGAGI. Trimming pared 6 bases from V and 2 bases from J, leaving 16 bases between. The CDR3 totals 15 residues. CDR3 sequence reads: CASSPRGTGNYGYTF. Here the CDR3 DNA reads TGTGCCAGCAGCCCCCGAGGCACAGGGAACTATGGCTACACCTTC.

This clone was detected a few times. Here the CDR3 DNA reads TGTGCCTGGAGATGGACAGGTGGAACTGAAGCTTTCTTT. Its translation is CAWRWTGGTEAFF. The chain combines TRBV30 with TRBJ1-1; 7 nucleotides align to TRBD1. This CDR3 has 13 amino acids. V shed 3 bases and J 5 bases; nucleotides not matched to a gene: 6. Looked up from germline, CDR1 is GTSNPN and CDR2 is SVGIG (reference sequence).

This clone occurred once. V gene TRBV4-3 combines with J gene TRBJ1-2; TRBD1 matches at 10 bases. This CDR3 contains 16 residues. Germline V gives CDR1 LGHNA, CDR2 YSLEER. V lost 2 bases to trimming and J lost 4 bases; unmatched junction nucleotides: 7. This CDR3 reads CASSQLGTGAGYGYTF. DNA for the CDR3: TGCGCCAGCAGCCAACTCGGGACAGGGGCCGGCTATGGCTACACCTTC.

The chain carries TRBV19 and TRBJ2-2; D is unclear. The length of the CDR3 is 14 residues. The germline V gene encodes CDR1 LNHDA and CDR2 SQIVND (reference sequence). The V end was cut by 0 bases, the J end by 3 bases, with 5 bases between. In DNA, the CDR3 is TGTGCCAGTAGTATAGACAGATACACCGGGGAGCTGTTTTTT. This gives the protein CASSIDRYTGELFF.

This chain connects TRBV28 to TRBJ2-7, with 7 bases lining up with TRBD2. The CDR3 runs to 17 residues. V gave up 5 bases and J gave up 5 bases; unmatched junction bases: 18. In germline, CDR1 is MDHEN, CDR2 SYDVKM. CDR3 protein: CASSPLAALATGHEQYF. In DNA, the CDR3 is TGTGCCAGCAGTCCCCTAGCGGCTCTCGCTACGGGCCACGAGCAGTACTTC.

There are a few counts of this clone. The chain uses TRBV5-6 and TRBJ1-2; no clear D gene. This CDR3 contains 16 residues. V gave up 1 base and J gave up 7 bases, with 20 bases separating them. Germline V lookup: CDR1 SGHDT, CDR2 YYEEEE. CDR3 sequence reads: CASSLYSGNFRSGYTF. Here the CDR3 DNA reads TGTGCCAGCAGCTTGTACTCGGGAAACTTTCGGTCTGGCTACACCTTC. The full variable domain, rest sourced from reference TRBV5-6 and TRBJ1-2, is DAGVTQSPTHLIKTRGQQVTLRCSPKSGHDTVSWYQQALGQGPQFIFQYYEEEERQRGNFPDRFSGHQFPNYSSELNVNALLLGDSALYLCASSLYSGNFRSGYTFGSGTRLTVV.

In its sample, this clone was seen once. The J gene is TRBJ2-1, the V gene TRBV27; 14 positions agree with TRBD2. This CDR3 is built from 15 residues. CDR1 and CDR2 from the germline V gene are MNHEY and SMNVEV (reference sequence). J was trimmed by 5 bases and V by 6 bases; bases with no gene match: 3. DNA of the CDR3: TGTGCCAGCAGCCCGGGACTAGCGGGGGACAATGAGCAGTTCTTC. This translates into CASSPGLAGDNEQFF.

The chain combines TRBV4-3 with TRBJ1-3, with D unresolved. The CDR3 has 15 amino acids. V was pared by 0 bases and J by 1 base, with 7 bases between. CDR1 is LGHNA, CDR2 YSLEER, per germline. In nucleotides, the CDR3 is TGCGCCAGCAGCCAAGATCGTGTGTCTGGAAACACCATATATTTT. Translated: CASSQDRVSGNTIYF.

This chain links TRBV27 with TRBJ1-5; D is uncertain. Trimming shortened V by 6 bases and J by 6 bases, and 9 bases separated the two germline ends. The CDR3 has 12 residues. The germline gives CDR1 MNHEY, CDR2 SMNVEV (reference sequence). The CDR3 sequence: CASRLVGQPQHF. In DNA, the CDR3 is TGTGCCAGCAGATTGGTGGGTCAGCCCCAGCATTTT.

Here the CDR3 reads CASSRSVTNTGELFF. CDR3 nucleotide sequence: TGTGCCAGCAGTCGATCGGTGACGAACACCGGGGAGCTGTTTTTT. The rearrangement uses TRBV27 and TRBJ2-2; D uncertain. The CDR3 sequence is 15 residues long. Trimming removed 5 bases from V and 0 bases from J, with 10 bases in between. CDR1 and CDR2 from the germline V gene are MNHEY and SMNVEV (reference sequence).

This clone was picked up one time. The chain joins TRBV7-3 to TRBJ2-5; D is uncertain. Germline loops: CDR1 SGHTA, CDR2 FQGTGA. The CDR3 totals 12 residues. Trimming removed 2 bases at V and 5 bases at J, with 6 bases between. The DNA of the CDR3 is TGTGCCAGCAGCTTATTTGGGGAGACCCAGTACTTC. As protein: CASSLFGETQYF.

The gene calls are TRBV5-4 and TRBJ2-2, with 8 nucleotides matching TRBD2. V dropped 4 bases and J dropped 6; count of bases not matched to a gene: 11. Germline V lookup: CDR1 SGHNT, CDR2 YYREEE (reference sequence). The CDR3 length is 16 residues. CDR3 nucleotides: TGTGCCAGCAGCCCTACGCGGGGGGCCGGTTCCGGGGAGCTGTTTTTT. This gives the protein CASSPTRGAGSGELFF. Full variable domain (missing parts from reference TRBV5-4 and TRBJ2-2): ETGVTQSPTHLIKTRGQQVTLRCSSQSGHNTVSWYQQALGQGPQFIFQYYREEENGRGNFPPRFSGLQFPNYSSELNVNALELDDSALYLCASSPTRGAGSGELFFGEGSRLTVL.

The CDR3 DNA reads as TGTGCCAGTAGTGCAGGACTAGGGGAGTCCAATGAGCAGTTCTTC. Amino acids: CASSAGLGESNEQFF. The chain has TRBV19 and TRBJ2-1; 7 positions match TRBD2. This CDR3 contains 15 residues. Germline V gene data show CDR1 as LNHDA and CDR2 as SQIVND (reference sequence). Trimming cost V 5 bases and J 6 bases; bases outside gene matches: 10.

The chain couples TRBV5-1 to TRBJ1-1; 8 nucleotides agree with TRBD1. V lost 4 bases and J lost 0; bases outside the gene matches: 11. CDR3 length equals 17 residues. Germline V gives CDR1 SGHRS, CDR2 YFSETQ. The CDR3 DNA is TGCGCCAGCAGCACCGCCCAGGGACAGGTATTGAACACTGAAGCTTTCTTT. It yields the protein CASSTAQGQVLNTEAFF.

This chain links TRBV6-1 with TRBJ2-7; D assignment may be TRBD1 or TRBD2 (5 bases each). Germline V gene lookup returns CDR1 MNHNS and CDR2 SASEGT. The CDR3 has 16 residues. Trimming pared 1 base from V and 9 bases from J, leaving 22 bases between. The CDR3 nucleotides are TGTGCCAGCAGTGAAGTAACGGGGACCGCTCCTAAGGGGCAGTACTTC. Translation gives CASSEVTGTAPKGQYF.

This sequence joins TRBV19 and TRBJ1-5; possible D gene TRBD1, 6 bases. Germline V gives CDR1 LNHDA, CDR2 SQIVND (reference sequence). This CDR3 is 19 amino acids long. The V end lost 0 bases, the J end lost 9 bases, and 27 bases lay between the germline ends. Written as DNA, the CDR3 is TGTGCCAGTAGTATAGATCTATTAACGGCAGGGGACCCCGGAATGCCCCAGCATTTT. Translating it yields CASSIDLLTAGDPGMPQHF.

The chain links TRBV18 to TRBJ1-4; weak D call: TRBD1 (6 bases). From germline, CDR1 is KGHSH and CDR2 LQKENI. Trimming pared 6 bases from V and 8 bases from J, leaving 19 bases between. CDR3 length: 15 amino acids. The CDR3 nucleotides read TGTGCCAGCTCCCTCCGGGACACCAAAAAAGAAAAACTGTTTTTT. Its translation is CASSLRDTKKEKLFF.

This chain uses TRBV7-2 with TRBJ2-2; 12 nucleotides agree with TRBD2. V gave up 1 base and J gave up 4 bases; unmatched junction bases: 4. The CDR3 loop spans 17 amino acids. The germline gives CDR1 SGHTA, CDR2 FQGNSA. The CDR3: CASSLGLAGVSTGELFF. CDR3 bases: TGTGCCAGCAGCTTAGGACTAGCGGGAGTTAGCACCGGGGAGCTGTTTTTT.

V is TRBV28 and J is TRBJ2-7, with TRBD1 matching over 7 bases. Unmatched junction bases numbered 8, after V lost 5 bases and J lost 4 bases. Germline CDR1 MDHEN, CDR2 SYDVKM. The CDR3 covers 14 residues. The CDR3 is CASSHRGGGYEQYF. CDR3 sequence (DNA): TGTGCCAGCAGTCACAGGGGTGGCGGATACGAGCAGTACTTC. Full variable domain (remainder filled in from reference TRBV28 and TRBJ2-7): DVKVTQSSRYLVKRTGEKVFLECVQDMDHENMFWYRQDPGLGLRLIYFSYDVKMKEKGDIPEGYSVSREKKERFSLILESASTNQTSMYLCASSHRGGGYEQYFGPGTRLTVT.

The chain is built from TRBV4-2 and TRBJ2-7; TRBD2 matches 9 bases. Germline-derived CDR1 and CDR2 are LGHNA and YNFKEQ. The junction had 5 bases not matched to a gene; V was cut back by 1 base and J by 4 bases. This CDR3 has 15 amino acids. CDR3 bases: TGTGCCAGCAGCCAAGGGGGGACTAGCCTATACGAGCAGTACTTC. The encoded protein is CASSQGGTSLYEQYF.

The chain combines TRBV10-2 with TRBJ2-3; 8 nucleotides align to TRBD2. Trimming took 6 bases from V and 4 from J; bases not matched to a gene: 3. This CDR3 contains 13 residues. Germline-derived CDR1 and CDR2 are WSHSY and SAAADI. The CDR3 sequence: CASRAGAADTQYF. DNA of the CDR3: TGCGCCAGCAGAGCGGGAGCCGCAGATACGCAGTATTTT.